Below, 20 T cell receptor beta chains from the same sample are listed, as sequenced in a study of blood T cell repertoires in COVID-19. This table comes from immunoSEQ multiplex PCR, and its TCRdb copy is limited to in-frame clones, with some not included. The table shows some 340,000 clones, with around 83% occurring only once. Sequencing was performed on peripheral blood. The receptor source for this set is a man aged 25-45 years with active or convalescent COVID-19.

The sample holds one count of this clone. The CDR3 DNA sequence: TGTGCCAGCAGCAAAGGAGGGTTTAGGACTGAAGCTTTCTTT. It specifies CASSKGGFRTEAFF. V is TRBV28 and J is TRBJ1-1; no clear D gene. With 6 bases removed from V and 5 bases from J, the gap between germline ends came to 16 bases. The CDR3 is 14 amino acids. Germline V gives CDR1 MDHEN, CDR2 SYDVKM. The full variable domain, completed using reference TRBV28 and TRBJ1-1, is DVKVTQSSRYLVKRTGEKVFLECVQDMDHENMFWYRQDPGLGLRLIYFSYDVKMKEKGDIPEGYSVSREKKERFSLILESASTNQTSMYLCASSKGGFRTEAFFGQGTRLTVV.

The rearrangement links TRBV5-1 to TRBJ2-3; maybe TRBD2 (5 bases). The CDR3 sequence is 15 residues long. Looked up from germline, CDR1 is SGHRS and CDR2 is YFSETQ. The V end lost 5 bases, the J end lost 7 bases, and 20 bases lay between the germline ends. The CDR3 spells CASRYDFTTGNTQYF. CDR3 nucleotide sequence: TGCGCCAGCAGATATGACTTCACCACGGGGAATACGCAGTATTTT.

The CDR3 loop reads CASTPGRAYGYTF. CDR3 bases: TGTGCCAGTACCCCGGGCAGGGCCTATGGCTACACCTTC. The chain employs TRBV19 and TRBJ1-2; TRBD1 might be the D (5 bases). Germline CDR1 LNHDA, CDR2 SQIVND (reference sequence). Trimming removed 7 bases at V and 4 bases at J, with 13 bases between. This CDR3 spans 13 amino acids.

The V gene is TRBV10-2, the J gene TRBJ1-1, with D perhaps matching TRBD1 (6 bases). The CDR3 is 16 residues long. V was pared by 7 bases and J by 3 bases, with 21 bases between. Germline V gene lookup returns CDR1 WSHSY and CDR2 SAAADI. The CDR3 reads CASNPSQGIAYTEAFF. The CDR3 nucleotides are TGCGCCAGCAACCCCTCACAGGGCATCGCGTACACTGAAGCTTTCTTT.

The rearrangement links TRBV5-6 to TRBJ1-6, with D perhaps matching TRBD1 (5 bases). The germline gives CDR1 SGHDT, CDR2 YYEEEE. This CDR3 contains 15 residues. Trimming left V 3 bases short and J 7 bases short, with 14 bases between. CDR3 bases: TGTGCCAGCAGCTCGTTTAGGGGTGGGAATTCACCCCTCCACTTT. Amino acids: CASSSFRGGNSPLHF. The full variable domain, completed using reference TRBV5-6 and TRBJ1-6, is DAGVTQSPTHLIKTRGQQVTLRCSPKSGHDTVSWYQQALGQGPQFIFQYYEEEERQRGNFPDRFSGHQFPNYSSELNVNALLLGDSALYLCASSSFRGGNSPLHFGNGTRLTVT.

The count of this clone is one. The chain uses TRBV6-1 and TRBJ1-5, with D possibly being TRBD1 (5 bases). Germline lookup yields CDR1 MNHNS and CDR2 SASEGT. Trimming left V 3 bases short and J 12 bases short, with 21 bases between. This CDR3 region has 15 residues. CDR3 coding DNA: TGTGCCAGCAGTGACCGGGGGGTGTGGAAGGGGTACCAGCATTTT. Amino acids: CASSDRGVWKGYQHF.

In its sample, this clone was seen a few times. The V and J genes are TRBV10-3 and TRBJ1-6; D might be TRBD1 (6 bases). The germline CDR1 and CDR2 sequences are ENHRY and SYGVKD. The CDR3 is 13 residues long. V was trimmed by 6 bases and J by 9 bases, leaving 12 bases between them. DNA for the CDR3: TGTGCCATCAGAGGACAGAGGGTTTCACCCCTCCACTTT. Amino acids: CAIRGQRVSPLHF.

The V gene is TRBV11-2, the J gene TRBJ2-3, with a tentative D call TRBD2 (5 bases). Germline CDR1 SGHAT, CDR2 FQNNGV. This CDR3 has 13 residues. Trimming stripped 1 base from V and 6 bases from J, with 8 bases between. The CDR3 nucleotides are TGTGCCAGCAGCTTAGCTAGAGGGGATACGCAGTATTTT. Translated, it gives CASSLARGDTQYF.

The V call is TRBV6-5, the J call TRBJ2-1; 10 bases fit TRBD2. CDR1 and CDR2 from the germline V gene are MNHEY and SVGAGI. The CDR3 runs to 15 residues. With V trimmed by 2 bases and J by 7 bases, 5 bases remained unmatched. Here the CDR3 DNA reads TGTGCCAGCAGTTACAGAGCGGGAGGGCCGAATGAGCAGTTCTTC. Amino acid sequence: CASSYRAGGPNEQFF.

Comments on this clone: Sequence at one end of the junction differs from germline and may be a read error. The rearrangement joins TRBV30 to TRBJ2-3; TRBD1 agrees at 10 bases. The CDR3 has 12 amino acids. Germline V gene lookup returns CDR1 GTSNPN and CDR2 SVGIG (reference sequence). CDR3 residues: CASTGGADTQYF. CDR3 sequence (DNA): TGTGCCTCGACAGGGGGCGCAGACACGCAGTATTTT. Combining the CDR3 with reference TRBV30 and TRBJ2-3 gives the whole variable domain SQTIHQWPATLVQPVGSPLSLECTVEGTSNPNLYWYRQAAGRGLQLLFYSVGIGQISSEVPQNLSASRPQDRQFILSSKKLLLSDSGFYLCASTGGADTQYFGPGTRLTVL.

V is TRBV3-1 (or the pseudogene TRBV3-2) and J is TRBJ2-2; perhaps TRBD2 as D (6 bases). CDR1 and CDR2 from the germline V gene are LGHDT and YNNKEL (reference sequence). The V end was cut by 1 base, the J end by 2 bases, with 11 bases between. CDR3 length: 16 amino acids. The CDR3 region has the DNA TGTGCCAGCAGCCAAGGGGCGGGGCCAAACACCGGGGAGCTGTTTTTT. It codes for CASSQGAGPNTGELFF.

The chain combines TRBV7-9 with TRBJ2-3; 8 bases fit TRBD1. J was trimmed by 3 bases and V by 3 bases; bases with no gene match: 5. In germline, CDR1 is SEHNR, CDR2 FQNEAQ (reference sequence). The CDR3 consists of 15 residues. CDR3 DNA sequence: TGTGCCAGCAGCTTGGACAGGGATTGGACAGATACGCAGTATTTT. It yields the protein CASSLDRDWTDTQYF.

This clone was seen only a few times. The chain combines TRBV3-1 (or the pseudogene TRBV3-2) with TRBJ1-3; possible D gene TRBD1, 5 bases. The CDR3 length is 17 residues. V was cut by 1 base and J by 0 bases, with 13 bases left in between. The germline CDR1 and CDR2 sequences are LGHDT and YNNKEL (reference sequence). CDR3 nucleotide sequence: TGTGCCAGCAGCCAAGGGAACAGGCTGTACTCTGGAAACACCATATATTTT. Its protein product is CASSQGNRLYSGNTIYF.

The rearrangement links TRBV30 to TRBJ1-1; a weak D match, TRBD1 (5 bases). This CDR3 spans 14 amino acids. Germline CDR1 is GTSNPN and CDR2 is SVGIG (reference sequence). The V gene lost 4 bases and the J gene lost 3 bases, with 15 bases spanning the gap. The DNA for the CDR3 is TGTGCCTGGACCCTGGGGGGTCCTTACACTGAAGCTTTCTTT. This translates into CAWTLGGPYTEAFF. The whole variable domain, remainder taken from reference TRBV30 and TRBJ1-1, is SQTIHQWPATLVQPVGSPLSLECTVEGTSNPNLYWYRQAAGRGLQLLFYSVGIGQISSEVPQNLSASRPQDRQFILSSKKLLLSDSGFYLCAWTLGGPYTEAFFGQGTRLTVV.

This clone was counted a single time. The CDR3 reads CASSLGRGSTDTQYF. The DNA of the CDR3 is TGCGCCAGCAGCTTAGGAAGGGGAAGCACAGATACGCAGTATTTT. V and J are TRBV5-1 and TRBJ2-3; a weak D match, TRBD1 (5 bases). The CDR3 loop spans 15 amino acids. With 2 bases removed from V and 0 bases from J, the gap between germline ends came to 10 bases. Germline V gene data show CDR1 as SGHRS and CDR2 as YFSETQ.

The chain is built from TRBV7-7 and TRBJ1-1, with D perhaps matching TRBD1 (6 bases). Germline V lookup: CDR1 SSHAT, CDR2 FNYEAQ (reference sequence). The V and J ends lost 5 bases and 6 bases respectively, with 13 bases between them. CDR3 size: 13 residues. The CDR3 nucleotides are TGTGCCAGCAGCCCGGACAGAGAGGCTGAAGCTTTCTTT. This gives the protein CASSPDREAEAFF.

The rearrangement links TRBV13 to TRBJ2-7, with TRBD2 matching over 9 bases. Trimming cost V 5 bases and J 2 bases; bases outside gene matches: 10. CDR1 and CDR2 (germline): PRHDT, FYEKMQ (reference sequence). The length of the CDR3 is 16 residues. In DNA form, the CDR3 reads TGTGCCAGCAGCGCTTACGGTCTAGCGGGAACCTACGAGCAGTACTTC. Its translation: CASSAYGLAGTYEQYF.

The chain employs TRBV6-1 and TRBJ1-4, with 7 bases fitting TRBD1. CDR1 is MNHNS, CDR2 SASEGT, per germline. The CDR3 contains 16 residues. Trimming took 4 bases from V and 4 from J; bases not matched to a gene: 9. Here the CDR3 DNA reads TGTGCCAGCAGTGGCGCGTCGACAGGGTATAATGAAAAACTGTTTTTT. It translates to CASSGASTGYNEKLFF.

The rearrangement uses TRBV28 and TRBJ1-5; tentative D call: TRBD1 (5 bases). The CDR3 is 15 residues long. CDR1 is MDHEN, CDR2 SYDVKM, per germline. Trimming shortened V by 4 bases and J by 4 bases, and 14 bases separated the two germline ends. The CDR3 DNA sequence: TGTGCCAGCAGTTCGAGACAGTCCCTGAATCAGCCCCAGCATTTT. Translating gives CASSSRQSLNQPQHF.

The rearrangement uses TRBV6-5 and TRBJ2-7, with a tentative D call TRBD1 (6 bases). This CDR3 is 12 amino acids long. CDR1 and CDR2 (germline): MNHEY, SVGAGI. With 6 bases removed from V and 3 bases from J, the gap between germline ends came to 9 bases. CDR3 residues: CASSQDSYEQYF. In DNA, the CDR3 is TGTGCCAGCAGCCAGGACAGCTACGAGCAGTACTTC.